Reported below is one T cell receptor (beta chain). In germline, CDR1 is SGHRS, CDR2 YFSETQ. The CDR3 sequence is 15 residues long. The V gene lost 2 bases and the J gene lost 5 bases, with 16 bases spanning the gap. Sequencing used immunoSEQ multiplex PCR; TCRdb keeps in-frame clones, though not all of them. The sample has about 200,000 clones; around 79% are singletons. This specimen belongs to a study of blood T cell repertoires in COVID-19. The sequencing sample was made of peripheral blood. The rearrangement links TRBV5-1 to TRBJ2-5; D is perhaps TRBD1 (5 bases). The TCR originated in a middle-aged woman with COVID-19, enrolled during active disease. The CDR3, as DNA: TGCGCCAGCAGCTTTCAGGCTCTCAGGGCGGAGACCCAGTACTTC. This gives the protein CASSFQALRAETQYF.